This T cell receptor beta chain originates from a study of T cell responses to AZD1222 COVID-19 vaccine. The table came from immunoSEQ multiplex PCR; TCRdb's copy has only in-frame clones and leaves some out. Among fewer than 150,000 clones listed, 90% were seen once. Notes on the study in general: Only a handful of AZD1222 recipients, more than 5 in all, had baseline seropositivity.

Turning to this clone: Its matching antigen is unknown.

The V and J ends lost 0 bases and 6 bases respectively, with 12 bases between them. CDR1 and CDR2 from the germline V gene are SGDLS and YYNGEE. This CDR3 is built from 15 residues. This sequence originates from an adult who received the AZD1222 COVID-19 vaccine. Sequencing used peripheral blood, obtained 28 days after the second AZD1222 dose. J is TRBJ1-4 and V is TRBV9; no clear D. CDR3 protein: CASSVGIGKDEKLFF. The CDR3 nucleotides read TGTGCCAGCAGCGTAGGTATTGGGAAGGATGAAAAACTGTTTTTT. Using reference TRBV9 and TRBJ1-4 for the parts outside the CDR3, the full variable domain is DSGVTQTPKHLITATGQRVTLRCSPRSGDLSVYWYQQSLDQGLQFLIQYYNGEERAKGNILERFSAQQFPDLHSELNLSSLELGDSALYFCASSVGIGKDEKLFFGSGTQLSVL.